The 3 T cell receptor beta chains below all came from one sample that was sequenced in a study of cytomegalovirus exposure and HLA in healthy donors. In the PCR, 60 Vbeta and 13 Jbeta primers were used. The table came from immunoSEQ multiplex PCR; TCRdb's copy has only in-frame clones and leaves some out. This table has about 67,000 clones, approximately 75% appearing once. The material sequenced was PBMCs. The source of these receptors is a man aged 55 to 69 in good health and CMV-seropositive.

In this sample, this clone turned up once. The conserved closing phenylalanine or tryptophan is absent in this CDR3, likely reflecting a read error. The J gene is TRBJ1-1, the V gene TRBV5-1; TRBD1 might be the D (6 bases). This CDR3 spans 14 amino acids. V was shortened by 2 bases and J by 1 base, with 9 bases between the two germline ends. The germline V gene encodes CDR1 SGHRS and CDR2 YFSETQ. In nucleotides, the CDR3 is TGCGCCAGCAGCTTTCGGGGACAGAACACTGAAGCTTTCCTT. Translated: CASSFRGQNTEAFL.

The chain couples TRBV27 to TRBJ1-2; possible D gene TRBD1, 5 bases. CDR1 and CDR2 from the germline V gene are MNHEY and SMNVEV (reference sequence). The CDR3 has 14 residues. The germline V and J ends were trimmed by 3 bases and 4 bases, with 12 bases remaining between them. CDR3 protein: CASSFRAPGYGYTF. The CDR3 region has the DNA TGTGCCAGCAGTTTCAGGGCTCCGGGCTATGGCTACACCTTC.

The rearrangement joins TRBV9 to TRBJ2-3; D remains unclear. Looked up from germline, CDR1 is SGDLS and CDR2 is YYNGEE. Trimming took 1 base from V and 6 from J, leaving 6 bases between them. The CDR3 runs 12 residues. The CDR3 protein is CASSVTGDTQYF. CDR3 in DNA: TGTGCCAGCAGCGTAACCGGGGATACGCAGTATTTT.